The clone carrying this T cell receptor beta chain turned up a few times. Reverse transcribed after extraction, RNA yielded cDNA as the sequencing template. Here immunoSEQ multiplex PCR was the method, and the copy in TCRdb shows in-frame clones only, minus some. The sample has around 270,000 clones; over 45% are singletons. Treatment here: oral pan-JAK inhibitor, 5-10 mg twice daily. From PBMCs, CD4+ and CD8+ T cells were sorted. The CDR3 extends over 16 amino acids. Germline CDR1 and CDR2: MNHEY and SVGAGI. These data come from a study of CD8+ T cells in alopecia areata. Overall study context: Twice a day, 5 to 10 mg of oral tofacitinib was administered to treated patients.

The genes are TRBV6-5 and TRBJ2-5; 8 bases fit TRBD1. TRBJ2-7 explains the end of the DNA better; the J call may be wrong. The specimen was CD4+ T cells sorted from blood, collected at week 24, from a patient treated with tofacitinib. This receptor was obtained from a human donor with alopecia areata. The CDR3 reads CASRYRVGQELYEQYF. Written as DNA, the CDR3 is TGTGCCAGCAGGTACCGAGTGGGACAGGAACTCTACGAGCAGTACTTC.